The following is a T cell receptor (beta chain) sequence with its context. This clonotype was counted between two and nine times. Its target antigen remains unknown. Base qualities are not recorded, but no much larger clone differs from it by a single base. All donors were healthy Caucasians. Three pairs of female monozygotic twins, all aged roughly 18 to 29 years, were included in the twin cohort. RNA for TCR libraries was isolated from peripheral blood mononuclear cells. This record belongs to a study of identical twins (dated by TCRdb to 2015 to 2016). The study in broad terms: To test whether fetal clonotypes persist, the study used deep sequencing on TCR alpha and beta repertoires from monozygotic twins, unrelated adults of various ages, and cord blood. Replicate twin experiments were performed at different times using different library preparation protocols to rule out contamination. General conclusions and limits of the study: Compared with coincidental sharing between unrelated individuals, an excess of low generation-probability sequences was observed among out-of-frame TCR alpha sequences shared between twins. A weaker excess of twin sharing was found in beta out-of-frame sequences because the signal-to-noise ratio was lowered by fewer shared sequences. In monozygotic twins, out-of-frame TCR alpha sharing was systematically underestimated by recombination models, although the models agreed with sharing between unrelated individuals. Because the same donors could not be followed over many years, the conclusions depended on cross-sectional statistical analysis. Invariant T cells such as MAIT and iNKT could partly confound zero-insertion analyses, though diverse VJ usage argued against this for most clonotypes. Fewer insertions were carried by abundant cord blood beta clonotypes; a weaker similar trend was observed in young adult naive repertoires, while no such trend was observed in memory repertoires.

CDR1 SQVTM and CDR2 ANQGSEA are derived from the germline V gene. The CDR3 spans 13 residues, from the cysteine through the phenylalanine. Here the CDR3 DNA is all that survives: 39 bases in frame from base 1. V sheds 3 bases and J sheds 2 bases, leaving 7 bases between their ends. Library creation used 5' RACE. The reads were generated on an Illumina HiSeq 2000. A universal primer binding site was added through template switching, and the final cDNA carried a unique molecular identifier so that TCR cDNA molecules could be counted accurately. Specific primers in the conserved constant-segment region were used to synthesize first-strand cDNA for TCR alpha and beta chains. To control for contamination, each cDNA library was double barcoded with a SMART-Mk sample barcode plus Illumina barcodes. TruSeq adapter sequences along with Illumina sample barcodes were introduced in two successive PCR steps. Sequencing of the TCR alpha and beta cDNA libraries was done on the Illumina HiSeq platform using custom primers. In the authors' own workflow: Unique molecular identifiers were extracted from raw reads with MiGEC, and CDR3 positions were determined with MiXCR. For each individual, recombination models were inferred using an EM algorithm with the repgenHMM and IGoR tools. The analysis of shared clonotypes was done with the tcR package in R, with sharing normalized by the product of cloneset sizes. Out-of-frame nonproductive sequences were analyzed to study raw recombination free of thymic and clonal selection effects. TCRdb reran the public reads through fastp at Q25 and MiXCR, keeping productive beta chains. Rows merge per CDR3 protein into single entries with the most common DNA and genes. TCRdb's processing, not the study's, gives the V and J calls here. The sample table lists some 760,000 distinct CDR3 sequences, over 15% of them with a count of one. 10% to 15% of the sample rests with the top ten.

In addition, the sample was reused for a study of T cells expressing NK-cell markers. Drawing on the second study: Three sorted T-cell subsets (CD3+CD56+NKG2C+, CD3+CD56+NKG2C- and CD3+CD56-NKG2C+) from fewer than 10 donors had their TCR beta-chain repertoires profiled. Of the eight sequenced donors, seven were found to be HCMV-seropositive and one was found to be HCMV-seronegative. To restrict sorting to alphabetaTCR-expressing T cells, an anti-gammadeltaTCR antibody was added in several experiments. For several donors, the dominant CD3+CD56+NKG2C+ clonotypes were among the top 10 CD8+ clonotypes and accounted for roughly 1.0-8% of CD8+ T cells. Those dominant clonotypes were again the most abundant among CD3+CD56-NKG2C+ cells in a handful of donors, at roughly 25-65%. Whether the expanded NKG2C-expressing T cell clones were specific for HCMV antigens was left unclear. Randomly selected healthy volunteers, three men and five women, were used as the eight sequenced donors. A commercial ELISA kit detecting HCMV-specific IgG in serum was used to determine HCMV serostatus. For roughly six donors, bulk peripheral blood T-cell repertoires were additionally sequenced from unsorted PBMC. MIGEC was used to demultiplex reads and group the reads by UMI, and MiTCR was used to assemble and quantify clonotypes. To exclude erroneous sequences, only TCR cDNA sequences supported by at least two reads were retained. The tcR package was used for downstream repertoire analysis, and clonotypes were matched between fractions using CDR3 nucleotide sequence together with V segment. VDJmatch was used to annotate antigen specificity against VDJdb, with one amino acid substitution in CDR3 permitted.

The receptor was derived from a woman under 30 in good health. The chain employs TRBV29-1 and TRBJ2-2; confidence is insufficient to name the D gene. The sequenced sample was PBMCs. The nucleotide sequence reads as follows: TGCAGCGTTGATGGTGGTAACACCGGGGAGCTGTTTTTT. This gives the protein CSVDGGNTGELFF.